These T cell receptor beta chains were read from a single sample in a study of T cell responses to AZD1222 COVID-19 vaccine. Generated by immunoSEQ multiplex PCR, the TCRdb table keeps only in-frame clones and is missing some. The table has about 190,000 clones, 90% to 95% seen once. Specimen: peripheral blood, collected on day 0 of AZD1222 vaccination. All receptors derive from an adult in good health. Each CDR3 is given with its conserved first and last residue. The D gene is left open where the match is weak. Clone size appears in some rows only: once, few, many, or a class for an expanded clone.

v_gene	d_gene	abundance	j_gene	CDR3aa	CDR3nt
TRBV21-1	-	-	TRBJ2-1	CASSKYRTEYNEQFF	TGTGCCAGCAGCAAATACCGGACAGAGTACAATGAGCAGTTCTTC
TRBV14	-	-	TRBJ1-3	CASSQLGFSGNTIYF	TGTGCCAGCAGCCAATTAGGCTTCTCTGGAAACACCATATATTTT
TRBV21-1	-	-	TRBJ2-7	CASSKDPFLGEQYF	TGTGCCAGCAGCAAAGACCCCTTTCTAGGCGAGCAGTACTTC
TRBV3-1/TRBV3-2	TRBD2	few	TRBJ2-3	CASSQGRLAGRTDTQYF	TGTGCCAGCAGCCAAGGGCGACTAGCGGGACGCACAGATACGCAGTATTTT
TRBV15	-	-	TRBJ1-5	CATSRDYWEREGQPQHF	TGTGCCACCAGCAGAGATTACTGGGAGAGGGAGGGTCAGCCCCAGCATTTT
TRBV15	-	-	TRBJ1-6	CATSRGAPESPLHF	TGTGCCACCAGCAGAGGGGCGCCAGAGTCACCCCTCCACTTT
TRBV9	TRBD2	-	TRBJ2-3	CASSVVAGPSTDTQYF	TGTGCCAGCAGCGTAGTAGCGGGGCCCAGCACAGATACGCAGTATTTT
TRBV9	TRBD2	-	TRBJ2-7	CASSEGLAGYEQYF	TGTGCCAGCAGCGAGGGACTAGCGGGATACGAGCAGTACTTC
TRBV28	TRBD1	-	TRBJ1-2	CASSEAGYRGHNYGYTF	TGTGCCAGCAGTGAAGCTGGTTACAGGGGGCATAACTATGGCTACACCTTC
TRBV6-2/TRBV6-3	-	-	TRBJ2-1	CASSLAAGNYNEQFF	TGTGCCAGCAGTTTAGCAGCGGGCAACTACAATGAGCAGTTCTTC
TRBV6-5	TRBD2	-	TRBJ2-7	CASSLPPGTSAYEQYF	TGTGCCAGCAGTTTACCCCCCGGGACTAGCGCTTACGAGCAGTACTTC
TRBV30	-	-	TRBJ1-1	CAWTRSGNTEAFF	TGTGCCTGGACTAGATCAGGGAACACTGAAGCTTTCTTT
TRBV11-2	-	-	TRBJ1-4	CASSLGVNEKLFF	TGTGCCAGCAGCCTAGGAGTCAATGAAAAACTGTTTTTT
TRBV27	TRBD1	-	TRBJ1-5	CASRGQASKPQHF	TGTGCCAGCAGGGGACAGGCCTCGAAGCCCCAGCATTTT
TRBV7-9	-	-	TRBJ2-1	CASSLAGAYNEQFF	TGTGCCAGCAGCTTAGCGGGAGCCTACAATGAGCAGTTCTTC
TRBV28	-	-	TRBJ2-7	CASSFRGATSYEQYF	TGTGCCAGCAGTTTCCGGGGGGCAACCTCCTACGAGCAGTACTTC
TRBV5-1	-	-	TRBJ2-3	CASSLAGTDTQYF	TGCGCCAGCAGCTTGGCGGGGACAGATACGCAGTATTTT
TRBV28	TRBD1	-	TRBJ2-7	CASNFPGQGSYEQYF	TGTGCCAGCAATTTTCCGGGACAGGGTTCCTACGAGCAGTACTTC
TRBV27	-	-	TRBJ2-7	CASSRSASSYEQYF	TGTGCCAGCAGTAGGTCGGCTAGTTCCTACGAGCAGTACTTC
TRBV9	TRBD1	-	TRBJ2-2	CASSGYHRGHTGELFF	TGTGCCAGCAGCGGCTACCACAGGGGGCACACCGGGGAGCTGTTTTTT